This T cell receptor beta chain was found in a study of OX40 agonist ivuxolimab in advanced cancers. Study information: Mean age around 60 years, range roughly 20 to 85; approximately 83% male.

TCRdb keeps only in-frame clones here, not all; method: immunoSEQ multiplex PCR. The sample includes fewer than 95,000 clones, 80% to 90% seen only once; the top ten take around 6.6%. Per germline, CDR1 GTSNPN and CDR2 SVGIG (reference sequence). The V gene end was trimmed by 2 bases and the J gene end by 4 bases; junction bases not matched to a gene: 7. This CDR3 is 15 amino acids long. The source of this sequence is an adult with an advanced solid tumor such as melanoma, head and neck, liver or kidney cancer. The chain joins TRBV30 to TRBJ1-4, with 7 bases identical to TRBD1. The starting material was CD4+ or CD8+ T cells sorted from blood, obtained in a trial of the OX40 agonist ivuxolimab. The CDR3 bases are TGTGCCTGGAGTCCCTTGGGACAGATTAATGAAAAACTGTTTTTT. It is translated as CAWSPLGQINEKLFF.